These T cell receptor beta chains were read from a single sample in a study of read filtering for tumor transcriptome and immune sequencing. TCRdb re-derived calls from the reads in MiXCR, one entry per CDR3 protein. The profile shows tens of thousands of distinct CDR3 sequences, around a fifth of them singletons. Sequencing was carried out using a population of CD138-negative cells sorted from bone marrow. The receptor source for this set is a donor over 35 with multiple myeloma. Both conserved end residues are part of each CDR3.

V: TRBV2
CDR3: CVSKRGGWMNSPLHF

V: TRBV28
CDR3: CASSPNIQPQHF

V: TRBV7-9
CDR3: CASSLRQGMMNTEAFF

V: TRBV4-1
CDR3: CASSQNPSGAYNEQFF

V: TRBV7-9
CDR3: CASSRRVSTDTQYF

V: TRBV28
CDR3: CASSRLSGANVLTF

V: TRBV29-1
CDR3: CSLSRRGDTQYF

V: TRBV20-1
CDR3: CSEWVGGSGETQYF

V: TRBV12-3/TRBV12-4
CDR3: CASSPGGGYTDTQYF

V: TRBV5-1
CDR3: CASSLGRSTDTQYF

V: TRBV6-5
CDR3: CASSPYMNTEAFF

V: TRBV28
CDR3: CASSDTSGVLKQYF

V: TRBV7-9
CDR3: CASSLQGNIEAFF

V: TRBV19
CDR3: CASSIDRASTDTQYF

V: TRBV11-2
CDR3: CASSLVVEPLNTEAFF

V: TRBV10-1
CDR3: CASRRDLNTGELFF

V: TRBV2
CDR3: CASSDSIDEQFF

V: TRBV7-9
CDR3: CASSFWAGEDTEAFF

V: TRBV27
CDR3: CASSFTGLVPPYEQYF

V: TRBV5-1
CDR3: CASSLNKGNSPLHF

V: TRBV9
CDR3: CASSSGSGSFGYTF

V: TRBV7-2
CDR3: CASSSRGAGDADTQYF

V: TRBV6-6
CDR3: CASSVDRVKAGYGYTF

V: TRBV6-5
CDR3: CASSWRAGDGYTF

V: TRBV2
CDR3: CASSEVAGSYNEQFF

V: TRBV2
CDR3: CASISDRITGELFF

V: TRBV6-1
CDR3: CASSEVARTYEQYF

V: TRBV19
CDR3: CASSRGRNTGELFF

V: TRBV29-1
CDR3: CSVGGGRTKQYF